Included here is one T cell receptor beta chain sequence, with context. No antigen is known for it. These data belong to a study of CXCR3-negative and CXCR3-positive naive CD8 T cells (dated by TCRdb to the late 2010s). For the study in its entirety: In total, about 130 million TRB reads were obtained, which works out to roughly 1.5 +/- 0.3 million reads per library. Diversity and physicochemical repertoire analyses covered 11 donors pooled from two independent experiments. Naive subsets from about five donors and memory cells from 3 donors were included in the TRBV-TRBJ cluster analysis.

For every CD8+ T cell subset, hundreds of thousands of cells were flow-sorted straight into RLT lysis buffer, and each subset was sorted in triplicate. Naive CD8+ T cells were defined stringently as CD45RO-CCR7+CD27+CD95- to exclude memory contaminants. Standard density gradient centrifugation was used to isolate peripheral blood mononuclear cells from buffy coats. Naive CXCR3-negative and CXCR3-positive CD8+ T cells were flow-sorted using a FACSAria III. Total RNA was extracted from sorted cells using an RNeasy Mini Kit. The paper's findings and limits, for the study overall: Because surface CD5, which has been linked to self-reactivity in mice, was comparable between naive subsets, TCR interaction strength was also inferred from TRB CDR3 physicochemical properties. Because CXCR3 expression was partially decreased after cryopreservation, freshly isolated PBMCs were used for most assays. Repertoire diversity was comparably high in both naive subsets but much lower in memory CD8+ T cells. TRBV-TRBJ usage was similar between naive CXCR3-negative and CXCR3-positive cells from the same donor, while memory cells showed distinct patterns. Compared with CXCR3-negative naive cells, CXCR3-positive naive cells had TRB CDR3s with higher hydrophobicity (lower Kidera factor 4), lower energy, and higher strength and volume indices.

The CDR3 starts with the cysteine, ends with the phenylalanine, and has 14 residues. The coding DNA is unavailable. The germline V gene specifies MDHEN as CDR1 and SYDVKM as CDR2. Sequenced using a NextSeq 550. The Human TCR Profiling Kit (MiLaboratory) was used to make UMI-labeled 5' RACE TRB cDNA libraries. cDNA synthesis used the entire amount of extracted RNA, and PCR amplification then used the entire amount of cDNA produced. Libraries were prepared in parallel with an identical number of PCR cycles. In the source study's methods: MIGEC and MiXCR extracted about 48,000 +/- 9,800 unique UMI-labeled TRB cDNA molecules per library, requiring at least two reads per UMI. Each library averaged about 40,000 +/- 10,000 functional in-frame TRB CDR3 nucleotide clonotypes without stop codons. Diversity metrics, including normalized Shannon-Wiener and Chao1, were computed in VDJtools after downsampling to 5000 UMI-labeled TRB molecules per sample. Clonotype-size-weighted physicochemical properties of the central five CDR3 residues (interaction energy, strength, volume and Kidera factor 4) were computed in VDJtools. One entry per CDR3 protein sequence results from the TCRdb reprocessing of the reads, with DNA left out. These V and J calls are TCRdb output, not the study's own analysis. The sample table on file contains tens of thousands of distinct CDR3 sequences. Roughly 0.62% of the sample belongs to the ten largest clones.

The rearranged segments are TRBV28 and TRBJ1-4; TCRdb's assignment of TRBD1 cannot be checked, as there is no DNA. Sequencing was done on a sample of naive CXCR3+ CD8+ T cells from blood. What the cell subset or site label conveys for this sample: CD45RO-CCR7+CD27+CD95- naive CD8+ T cells expressing CXCR3 (TNR3+). The source of this sequence is a human donor in good health. Some clones in this sample may be carry-over from other donors' samples. The CDR3 in this case is CASGKGDSNEKLFF.